This passage covers 2 T cell receptor beta chains from one sample sequenced in a study of T-cell reconstitution after alpha-beta-depleted transplantation in children (dated by TCRdb to 2016 to 2017). Libraries were built with PCR. TCRdb records Illumina HiSeq 2500 as the sequencer. TCR library preparation used molecular barcoding, with unique molecular identifiers applied to normalize quantification of the TCRbeta repertoire. TCRdb cleaned the public reads at Q25 with fastp, built clones with MiXCR and kept in-frame beta chains. Each record represents a unique CDR3 protein, reported with the most common genes and DNA among its rows. The sample includes nearly 400,000 distinct CDR3 sequences, with around 20% observed a single time. Around 4% of the sample comes from the top ten. This sample comprised PBMCs from the stem cell graft donor, obtained from the stem cell graft. These receptors were obtained from a human donor who donated a stem cell graft to a child with acute myeloid leukemia.

This chain uses TRBV27 with TRBJ2-7; 7 nucleotides agree with TRBD2. Germline V gene lookup returns CDR1 MNHEY and CDR2 SMNVEV (reference sequence). This CDR3 spans 16 amino acids. V lost 8 bases to trimming and J lost 0 bases; unmatched junction nucleotides: 13. CDR3 coding DNA: TGTGCCAGCGGACGGTTTACTAGCGTTTACTCCTACGAGCAGTACTTC. Its protein product is CASGRFTSVYSYEQYF.

V is TRBV18 and J is TRBJ2-5; no reliable D call. V shed 0 bases and J shed 1 base, with 12 bases lying between them. From germline, CDR1 is KGHSH and CDR2 LQKENI. The CDR3 length is 16 residues. As DNA, the CDR3 is TGTGCCAGCTCACCACCGGTGGCCAAAACCCAAGAGACCCAGTACTTC. This sequence encodes CASSPPVAKTQETQYF.